This T cell receptor (beta chain) was documented in a study of cytomegalovirus exposure and HLA in healthy donors. Looking at the study overall: Among the roughly 400 genotyped donors, 81% were placed in the Caucasian-associated ancestry cluster. General study points: TCR beta chain V- and J-gene trimming was linked, in a later analysis, to a missense variant in DCLRE1C. Later analysis revealed greater clonal expansion in HLA-associated TCR beta chains than in equally common others.

CDR1 and CDR2 (germline): LNHNV, YYDKDF (reference sequence). The ends were cut back, 0 bases at V and 3 bases at J, with 10 bases in the middle. CDR3 length: 15 amino acids. This PCR relied on a set of 60 Vbeta primers and 13 Jbeta primers. Profiled with immunoSEQ multiplex PCR; TCRdb holds only in-frame clones, not every one. This sample yields about 150,000 clones, of which 60% to 70% are seen a single time; approximately 6.6% belongs to the top ten. Details on this clone: No antigen is known for it.

The receptor's source is a woman aged 55-69 years in good health and CMV-seropositive. The gene calls are TRBV15 and TRBJ2-3, with a possible D match to TRBD1 (6 bases). The sample consisted of PBMCs. The CDR3 loop reads CATSRERDRTDTQYF. Written as DNA, the CDR3 is TGTGCCACCAGCAGAGAACGTGACAGGACAGATACGCAGTATTTT.